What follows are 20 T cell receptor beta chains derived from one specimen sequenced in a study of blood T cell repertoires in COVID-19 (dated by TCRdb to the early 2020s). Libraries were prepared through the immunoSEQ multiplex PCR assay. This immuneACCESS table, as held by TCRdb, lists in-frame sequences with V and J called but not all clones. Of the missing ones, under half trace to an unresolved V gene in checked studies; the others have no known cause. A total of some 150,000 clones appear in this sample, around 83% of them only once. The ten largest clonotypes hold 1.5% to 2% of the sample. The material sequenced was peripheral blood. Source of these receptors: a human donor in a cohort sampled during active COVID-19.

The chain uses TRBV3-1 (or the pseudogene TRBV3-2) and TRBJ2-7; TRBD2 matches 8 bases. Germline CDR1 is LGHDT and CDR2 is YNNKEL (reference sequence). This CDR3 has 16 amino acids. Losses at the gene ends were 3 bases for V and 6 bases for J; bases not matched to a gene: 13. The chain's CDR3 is CASSQDWGTGGLEQYF. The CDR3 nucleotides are TGTGCCAGCAGCCAGGATTGGGGTACGGGGGGGCTCGAGCAGTACTTC.

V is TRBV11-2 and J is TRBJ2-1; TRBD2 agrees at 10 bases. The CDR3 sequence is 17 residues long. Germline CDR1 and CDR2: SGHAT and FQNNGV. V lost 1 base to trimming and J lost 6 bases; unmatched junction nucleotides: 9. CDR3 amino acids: CASSLGIAGGRSNEQFF. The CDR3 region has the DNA TGTGCCAGCAGCTTAGGGATAGCGGGAGGAAGGTCCAATGAGCAGTTCTTC.

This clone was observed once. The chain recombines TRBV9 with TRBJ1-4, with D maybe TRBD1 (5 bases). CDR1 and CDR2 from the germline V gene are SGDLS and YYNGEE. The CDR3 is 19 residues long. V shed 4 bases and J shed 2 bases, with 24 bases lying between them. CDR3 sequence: CASSPNMGGALGTNEKLFF. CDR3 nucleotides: TGTGCCAGCAGCCCTAATATGGGTGGGGCTCTAGGGACTAATGAAAAACTGTTTTTT.

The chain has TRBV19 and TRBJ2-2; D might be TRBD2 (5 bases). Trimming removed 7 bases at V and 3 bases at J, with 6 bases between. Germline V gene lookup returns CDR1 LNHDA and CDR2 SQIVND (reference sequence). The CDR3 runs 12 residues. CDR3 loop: CASTGDTGELFF. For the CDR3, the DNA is TGTGCCAGTACCGGGGACACCGGGGAGCTGTTTTTT.

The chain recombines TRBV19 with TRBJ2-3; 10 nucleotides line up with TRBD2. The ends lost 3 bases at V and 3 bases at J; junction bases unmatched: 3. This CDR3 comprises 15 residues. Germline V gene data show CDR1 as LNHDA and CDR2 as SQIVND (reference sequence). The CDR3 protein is CASSISAGGTDTQYF. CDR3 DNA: TGTGCCAGTAGTATTTCAGCGGGAGGGACAGATACGCAGTATTTT.

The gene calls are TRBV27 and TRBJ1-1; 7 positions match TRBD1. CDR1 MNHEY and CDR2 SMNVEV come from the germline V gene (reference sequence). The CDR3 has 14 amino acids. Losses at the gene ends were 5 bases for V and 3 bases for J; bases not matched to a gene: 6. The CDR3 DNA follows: TGTGCCAGCAGTCGACAGGGCGCGGACACTGAAGCTTTCTTT. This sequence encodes CASSRQGADTEAFF.

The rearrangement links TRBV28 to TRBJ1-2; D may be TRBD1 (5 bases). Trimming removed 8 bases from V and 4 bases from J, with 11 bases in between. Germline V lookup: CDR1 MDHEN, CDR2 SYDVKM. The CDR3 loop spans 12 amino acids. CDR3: CASGTGGYGYTF. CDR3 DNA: TGTGCCAGCGGGACTGGGGGCTATGGCTACACCTTC.

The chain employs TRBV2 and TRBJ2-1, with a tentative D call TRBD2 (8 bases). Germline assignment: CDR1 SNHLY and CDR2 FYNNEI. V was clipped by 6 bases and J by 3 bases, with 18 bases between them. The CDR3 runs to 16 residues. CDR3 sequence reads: CASRAPGGGLYNEQFF. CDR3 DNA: TGTGCCAGCAGGGCCCCGGGAGGGGGCCTCTACAATGAGCAGTTCTTC.

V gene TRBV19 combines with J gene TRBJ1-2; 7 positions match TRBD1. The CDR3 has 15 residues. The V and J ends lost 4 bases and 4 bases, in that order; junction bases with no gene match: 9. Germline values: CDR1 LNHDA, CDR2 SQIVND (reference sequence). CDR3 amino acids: CASSRDLQGSYGYTF. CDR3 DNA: TGTGCCAGTAGTAGGGATTTACAGGGGAGCTATGGCTACACCTTC.

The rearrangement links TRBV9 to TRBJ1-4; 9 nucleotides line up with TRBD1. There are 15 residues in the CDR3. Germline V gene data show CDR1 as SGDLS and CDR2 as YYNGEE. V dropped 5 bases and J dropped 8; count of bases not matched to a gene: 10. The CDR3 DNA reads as TGTGCCAGCAGTCTCCGGGACAGGGTTTCGGAAAAACTGTTTTTT. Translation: CASSLRDRVSEKLFF.

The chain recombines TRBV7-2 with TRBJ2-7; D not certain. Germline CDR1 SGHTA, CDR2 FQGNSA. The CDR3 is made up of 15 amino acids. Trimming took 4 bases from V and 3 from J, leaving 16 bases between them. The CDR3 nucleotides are TGTGCCAGCAGCTCCGGTGGAGCGACTCTCTACGAGCAGTACTTC. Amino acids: CASSSGGATLYEQYF.

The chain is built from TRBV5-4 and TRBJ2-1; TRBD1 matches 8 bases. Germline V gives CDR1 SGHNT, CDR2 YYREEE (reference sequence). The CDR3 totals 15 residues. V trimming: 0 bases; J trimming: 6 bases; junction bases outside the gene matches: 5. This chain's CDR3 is CASSLAGTGRNEQFF. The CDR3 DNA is TGTGCCAGCAGCTTGGCGGGGACAGGACGCAATGAGCAGTTCTTC.

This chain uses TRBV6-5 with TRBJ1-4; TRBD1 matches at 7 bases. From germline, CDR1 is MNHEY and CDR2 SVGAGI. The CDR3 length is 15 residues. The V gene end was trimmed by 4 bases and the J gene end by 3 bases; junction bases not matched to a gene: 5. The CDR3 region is CASSSRGKANEKLFF. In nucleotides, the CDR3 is TGTGCCAGCAGTTCCAGGGGGAAGGCTAATGAAAAACTGTTTTTT.

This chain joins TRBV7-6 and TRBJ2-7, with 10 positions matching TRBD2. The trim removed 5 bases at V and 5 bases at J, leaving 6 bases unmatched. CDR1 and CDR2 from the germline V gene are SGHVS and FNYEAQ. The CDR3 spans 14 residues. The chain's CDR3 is CASSPTSGIDEQYF. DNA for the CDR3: TGTGCCAGCAGCCCTACTAGCGGGATCGACGAGCAGTACTTC.

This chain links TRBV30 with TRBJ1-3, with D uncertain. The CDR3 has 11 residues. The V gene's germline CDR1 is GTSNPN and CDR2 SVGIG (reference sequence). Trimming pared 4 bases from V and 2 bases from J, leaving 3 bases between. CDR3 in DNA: TGTGCCTGGACGGCTGGAAACACCATATATTTT. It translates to CAWTAGNTIYF. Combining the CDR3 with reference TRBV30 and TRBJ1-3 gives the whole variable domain SQTIHQWPATLVQPVGSPLSLECTVEGTSNPNLYWYRQAAGRGLQLLFYSVGIGQISSEVPQNLSASRPQDRQFILSSKKLLLSDSGFYLCAWTAGNTIYFGEGSWLTVV.

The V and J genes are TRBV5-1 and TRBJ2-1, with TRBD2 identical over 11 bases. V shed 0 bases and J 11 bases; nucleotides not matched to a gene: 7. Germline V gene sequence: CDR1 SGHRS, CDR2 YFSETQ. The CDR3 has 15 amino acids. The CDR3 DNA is TGCGCCAGCAGCTTGGGTACTAGCGGGAGATATAAGCAGTTCTTC. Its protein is CASSLGTSGRYKQFF.

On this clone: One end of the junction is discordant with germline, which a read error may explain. CDR3 loop: CASSLSPGQVKMVWGYIF. CDR3 coding DNA: TGTGCCAGCAGCTTGTCCCCGGGACAGGTGAAGATGGTCTGGGGCTACATCTTC. This sequence joins TRBV5-6 and TRBJ1-2; TRBD1 matches 8 bases. This CDR3 is 18 amino acids long. The V gene's germline CDR1 is SGHDT and CDR2 YYEEEE.

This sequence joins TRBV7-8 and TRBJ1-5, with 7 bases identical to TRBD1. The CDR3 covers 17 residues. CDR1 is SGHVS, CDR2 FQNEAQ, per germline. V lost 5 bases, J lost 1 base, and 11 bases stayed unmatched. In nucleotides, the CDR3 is TGTGCCAGCAGCCTAGGGGGACAGATTCCCAGCAATCAGCCCCAGCATTTT. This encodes CASSLGGQIPSNQPQHF. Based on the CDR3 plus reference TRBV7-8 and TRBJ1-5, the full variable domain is GAGVSQSPRYKVAKRGQDVALRCDPISGHVSLFWYQQALGQGPEFLTYFQNEAQLDKSGLPSDRFFAERPEGSVSTLKIQRTQQEDSAVYLCASSLGGQIPSNQPQHFGDGTRLSIL.

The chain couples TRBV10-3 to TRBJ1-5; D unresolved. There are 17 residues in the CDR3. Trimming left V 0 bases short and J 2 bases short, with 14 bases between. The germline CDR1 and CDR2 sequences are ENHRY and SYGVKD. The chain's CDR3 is CAISESNLGVGNQPQHF. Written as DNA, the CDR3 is TGTGCCATCAGTGAGTCCAATTTGGGAGTCGGCAATCAGCCCCAGCATTTT.

For the CDR3, the DNA is TGTGCCAGTAGTACCGTACGGGGCACTGAAGCTTTCTTT. It translates to CASSTVRGTEAFF. The chain is built from TRBV19 and TRBJ1-1; D is unresolved. The CDR3 totals 13 residues. V was clipped by 4 bases and J by 4 bases, with 10 bases between them. Germline loops: CDR1 LNHDA, CDR2 SQIVND (reference sequence).